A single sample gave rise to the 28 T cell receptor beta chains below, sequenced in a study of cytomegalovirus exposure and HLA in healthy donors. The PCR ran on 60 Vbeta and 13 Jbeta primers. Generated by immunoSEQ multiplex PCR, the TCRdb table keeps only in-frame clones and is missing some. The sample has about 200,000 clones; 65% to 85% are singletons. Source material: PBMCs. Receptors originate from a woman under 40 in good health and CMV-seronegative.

The CDR3 reads CASSLALTLTSGSAYEQYF. The CDR3 DNA reads TGTGCCAGCAGCTTAGCGTTGACCCTGACTAGCGGGAGTGCCTACGAGCAGTACTTC. The rearrangement joins TRBV7-8 to TRBJ2-7, with 12 bases that match TRBD2. The CDR3 runs to 19 residues. Trimming removed 0 bases from V and 2 bases from J; junction bases left unmatched: 11. Germline V gene sequence: CDR1 SGHVS, CDR2 FQNEAQ.

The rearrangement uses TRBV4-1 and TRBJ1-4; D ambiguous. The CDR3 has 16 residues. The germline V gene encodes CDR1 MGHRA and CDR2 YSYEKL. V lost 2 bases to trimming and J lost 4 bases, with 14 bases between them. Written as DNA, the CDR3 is TGCGCCAGCAGCCAAAAACAGAGCGGGTTTAATGAAAAACTGTTTTTT. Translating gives CASSQKQSGFNEKLFF.

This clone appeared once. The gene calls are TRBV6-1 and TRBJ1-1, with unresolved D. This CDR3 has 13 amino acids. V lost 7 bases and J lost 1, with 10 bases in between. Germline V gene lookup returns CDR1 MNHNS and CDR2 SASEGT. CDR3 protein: CASTDLQNTEAFF. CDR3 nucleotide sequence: TGTGCCAGCACCGATTTACAGAACACTGAAGCTTTCTTT.

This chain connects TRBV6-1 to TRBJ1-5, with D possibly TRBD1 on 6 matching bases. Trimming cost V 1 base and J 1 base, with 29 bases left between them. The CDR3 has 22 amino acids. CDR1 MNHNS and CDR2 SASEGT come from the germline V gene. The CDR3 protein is CASSEVGNFGQLLTWSNQPQHF. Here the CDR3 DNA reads TGTGCCAGCAGTGAAGTGGGGAACTTTGGACAGCTTCTAACCTGGAGCAATCAGCCCCAGCATTTT.

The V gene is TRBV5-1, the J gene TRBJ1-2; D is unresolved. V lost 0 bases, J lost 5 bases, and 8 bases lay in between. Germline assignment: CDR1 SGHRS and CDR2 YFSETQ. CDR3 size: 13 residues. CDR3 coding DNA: TGCGCCAGCAGCTTGGCGCCAGGTTATGGCTACACCTTC. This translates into CASSLAPGYGYTF.

For the CDR3, the DNA is TGTGCCAGCAGTGAAGAGGCCTCCCAGGGGTACGAGCAGTACTTC. Its protein is CASSEEASQGYEQYF. J is TRBJ2-7 and V is TRBV6-1, with D possibly matching TRBD1 (6 bases). The CDR3 runs 15 residues. Deletions cut 1 base from V and 4 bases from J, with 14 bases between. Germline assignment: CDR1 MNHNS and CDR2 SASEGT.

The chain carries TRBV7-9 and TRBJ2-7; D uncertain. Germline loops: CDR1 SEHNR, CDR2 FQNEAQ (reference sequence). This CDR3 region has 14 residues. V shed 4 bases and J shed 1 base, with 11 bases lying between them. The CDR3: CASSSWAESYEQYF. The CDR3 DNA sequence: TGTGCCAGCAGCTCCTGGGCAGAATCCTACGAGCAGTACTTC.

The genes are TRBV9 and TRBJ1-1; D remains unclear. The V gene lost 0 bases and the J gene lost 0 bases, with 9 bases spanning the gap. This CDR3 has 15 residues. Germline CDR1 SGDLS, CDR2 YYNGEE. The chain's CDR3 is CASSVEPDMNTEAFF. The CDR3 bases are TGTGCCAGCAGCGTAGAGCCAGACATGAACACTGAAGCTTTCTTT.

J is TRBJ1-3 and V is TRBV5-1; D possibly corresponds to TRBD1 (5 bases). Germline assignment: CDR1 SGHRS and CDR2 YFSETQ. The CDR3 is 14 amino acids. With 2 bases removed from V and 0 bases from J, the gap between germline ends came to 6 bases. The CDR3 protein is CASSFQGSGNTIYF. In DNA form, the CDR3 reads TGCGCCAGCAGCTTTCAGGGCTCTGGAAACACCATATATTTT.

The CDR3 loop is CASSAQQMQETQYF. CDR3 nucleotide sequence: TGCGCCAGCAGCGCCCAACAGATGCAAGAGACCCAGTACTTC. The chain links TRBV5-1 to TRBJ2-5; D is unclear. V was clipped by 4 bases and J by 2 bases, with 12 bases between them. Germline loops: CDR1 SGHRS, CDR2 YFSETQ. The CDR3 contains 14 residues.

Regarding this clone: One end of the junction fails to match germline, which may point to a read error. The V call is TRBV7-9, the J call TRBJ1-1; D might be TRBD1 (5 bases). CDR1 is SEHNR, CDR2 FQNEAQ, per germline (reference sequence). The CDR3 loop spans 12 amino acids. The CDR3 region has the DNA TGTGCCAGCAGCCCGACCTGGGGGGGTGAACTATTT. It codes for CASSPTWGGELF. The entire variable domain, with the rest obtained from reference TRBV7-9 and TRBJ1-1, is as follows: DTGVSQNPRHKITKRGQNVTFRCDPISEHNRLYWYRQTLGQGPEFLTYFQNEAQLEKSRLLSDRFSAERPKGSFSTLEIQRTEQGDSAMYLCASSPTWGGELFGQGTRLTVV.

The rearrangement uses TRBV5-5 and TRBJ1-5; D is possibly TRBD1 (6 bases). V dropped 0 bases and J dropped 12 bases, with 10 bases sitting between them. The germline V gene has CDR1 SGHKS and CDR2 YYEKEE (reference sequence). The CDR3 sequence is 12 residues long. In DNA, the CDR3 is TGTGCCAGCAGCTTGGTAGTGACAGGCCAGCATTTT. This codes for CASSLVVTGQHF. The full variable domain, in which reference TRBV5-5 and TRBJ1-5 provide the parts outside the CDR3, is DAGVTQSPTHLIKTRGQQVTLRCSPISGHKSVSWYQQVLGQGPQFIFQYYEKEERGRGNFPDRFSARQFPNYSSELNVNALLLGDSALYLCASSLVVTGQHFGDGTRLSIL.

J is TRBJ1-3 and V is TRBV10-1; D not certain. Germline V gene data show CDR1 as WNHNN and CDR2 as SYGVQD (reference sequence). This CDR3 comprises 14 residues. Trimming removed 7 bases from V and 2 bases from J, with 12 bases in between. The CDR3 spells CASTAGTTGNTIYF. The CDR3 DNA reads TGCGCCAGCACCGCCGGTACTACTGGAAACACCATATATTTT.

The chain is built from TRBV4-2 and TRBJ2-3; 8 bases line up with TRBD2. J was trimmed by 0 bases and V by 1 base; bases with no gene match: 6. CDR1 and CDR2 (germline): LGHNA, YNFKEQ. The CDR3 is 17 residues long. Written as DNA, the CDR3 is TGTGCCAGCAGCCAAGCCACTGGCGGGGGGAGCACAGATACGCAGTATTTT. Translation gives CASSQATGGGSTDTQYF.

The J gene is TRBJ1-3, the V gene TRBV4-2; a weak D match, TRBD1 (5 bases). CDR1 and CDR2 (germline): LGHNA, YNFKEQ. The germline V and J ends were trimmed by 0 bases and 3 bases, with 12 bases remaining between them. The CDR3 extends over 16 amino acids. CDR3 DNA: TGTGCCAGCAGCCAAGATTCACACAGGATTGGAAACACCATATATTTT. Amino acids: CASSQDSHRIGNTIYF.

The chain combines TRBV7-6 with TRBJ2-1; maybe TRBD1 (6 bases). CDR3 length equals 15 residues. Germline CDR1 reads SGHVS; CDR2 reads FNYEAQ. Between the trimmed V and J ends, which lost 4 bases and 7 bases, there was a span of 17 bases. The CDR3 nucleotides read TGTGCCAGCAGCTCCAGGGGTTGGACCGTAAATGAGCAGTTCTTC. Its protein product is CASSSRGWTVNEQFF.

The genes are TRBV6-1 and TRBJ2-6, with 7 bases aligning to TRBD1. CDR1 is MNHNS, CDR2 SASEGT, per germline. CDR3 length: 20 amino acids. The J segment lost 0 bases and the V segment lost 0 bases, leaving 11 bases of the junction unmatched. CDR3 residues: CASSEAPLGTAFSGANVLTF. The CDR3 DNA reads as TGTGCCAGCAGTGAAGCCCCTCTCGGGACAGCCTTCTCTGGGGCCAACGTCCTGACTTTC.

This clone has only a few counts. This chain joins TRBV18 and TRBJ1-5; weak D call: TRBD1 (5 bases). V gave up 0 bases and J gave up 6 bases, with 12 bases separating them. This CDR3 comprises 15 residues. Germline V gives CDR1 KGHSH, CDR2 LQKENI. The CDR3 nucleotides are TGTGCCAGCTCACCACCGATAGGGGCTGGTCAGCCCCAGCATTTT. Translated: CASSPPIGAGQPQHF.

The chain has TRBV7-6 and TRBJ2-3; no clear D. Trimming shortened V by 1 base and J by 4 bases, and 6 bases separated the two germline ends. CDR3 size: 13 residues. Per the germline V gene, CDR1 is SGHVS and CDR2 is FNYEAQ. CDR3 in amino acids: CASSLDSPDTQYF. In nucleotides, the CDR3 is TGTGCCAGCAGCTTAGACAGCCCAGATACGCAGTATTTT.

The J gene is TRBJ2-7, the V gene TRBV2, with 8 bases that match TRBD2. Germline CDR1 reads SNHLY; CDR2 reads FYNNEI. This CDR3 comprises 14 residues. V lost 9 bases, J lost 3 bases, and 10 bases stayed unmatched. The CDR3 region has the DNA TGTGCCAGAATCAGCGGGGGAACCTGCTACGAGCAGTACTTC. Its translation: CARISGGTCYEQYF.

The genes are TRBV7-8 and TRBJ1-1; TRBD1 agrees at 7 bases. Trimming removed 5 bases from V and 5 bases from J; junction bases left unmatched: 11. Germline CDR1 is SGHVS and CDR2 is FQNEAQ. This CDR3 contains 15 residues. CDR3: CASSLNRGLETEAFF. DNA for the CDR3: TGTGCCAGCAGCCTTAACAGGGGCCTTGAGACTGAAGCTTTCTTT. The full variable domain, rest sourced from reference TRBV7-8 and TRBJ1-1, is GAGVSQSPRYKVAKRGQDVALRCDPISGHVSLFWYQQALGQGPEFLTYFQNEAQLDKSGLPSDRFFAERPEGSVSTLKIQRTQQEDSAVYLCASSLNRGLETEAFFGQGTRLTVV.

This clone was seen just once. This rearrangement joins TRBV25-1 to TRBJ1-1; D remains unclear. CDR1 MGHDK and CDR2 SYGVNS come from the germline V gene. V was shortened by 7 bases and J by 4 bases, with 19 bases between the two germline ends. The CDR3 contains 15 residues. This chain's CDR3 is CASIKGGVLGTEAFF. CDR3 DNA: TGTGCCAGCATTAAGGGAGGAGTACTCGGCACTGAAGCTTTCTTT.

CDR3 sequence reads: CASSFSAASRQFF. The DNA of the CDR3 is TGCGCCAGCAGCTTCTCCGCGGCCTCGCGGCAGTTCTTC. The V gene is TRBV5-1, the J gene TRBJ2-1; D gene unclear. Trimming cost V 2 bases and J 12 bases, with 15 bases left between them. CDR3 length: 13 residues. The germline gives CDR1 SGHRS, CDR2 YFSETQ.

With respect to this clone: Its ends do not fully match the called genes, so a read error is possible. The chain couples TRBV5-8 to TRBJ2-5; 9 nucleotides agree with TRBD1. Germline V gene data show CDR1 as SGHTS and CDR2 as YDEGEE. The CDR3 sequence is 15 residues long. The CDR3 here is CASSLRDRVEEAQYF. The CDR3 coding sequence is TGTGCCAGCAGCCTCCGGGACAGGGTTGAAGAGGCCCAGTACTTC.

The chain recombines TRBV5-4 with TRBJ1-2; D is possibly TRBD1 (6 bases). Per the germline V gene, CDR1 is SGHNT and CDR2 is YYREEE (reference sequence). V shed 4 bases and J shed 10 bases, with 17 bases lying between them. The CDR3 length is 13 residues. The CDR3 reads CASSPPRGSDYTF. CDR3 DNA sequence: TGTGCCAGCAGCCCCCCCAGGGGAAGCGACTACACCTTC. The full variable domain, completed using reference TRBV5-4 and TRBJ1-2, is ETGVTQSPTHLIKTRGQQVTLRCSSQSGHNTVSWYQQALGQGPQFIFQYYREEENGRGNFPPRFSGLQFPNYSSELNVNALELDDSALYLCASSPPRGSDYTFGSGTRLTVV.

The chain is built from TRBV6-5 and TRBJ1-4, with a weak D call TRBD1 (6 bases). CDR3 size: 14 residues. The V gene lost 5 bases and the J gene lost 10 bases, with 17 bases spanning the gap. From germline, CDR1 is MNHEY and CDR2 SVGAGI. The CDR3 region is CASSRGGAEAKLFF. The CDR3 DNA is TGTGCCAGCAGTCGCGGGGGGGCTGAGGCAAAACTGTTTTTT.

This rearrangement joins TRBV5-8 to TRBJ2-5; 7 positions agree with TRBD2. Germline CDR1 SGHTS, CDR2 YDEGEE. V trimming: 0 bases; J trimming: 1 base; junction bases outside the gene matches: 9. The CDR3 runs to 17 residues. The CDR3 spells CASSLGAMSGTQETQYF. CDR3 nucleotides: TGTGCCAGCAGCTTGGGAGCTATGAGCGGGACCCAAGAGACCCAGTACTTC. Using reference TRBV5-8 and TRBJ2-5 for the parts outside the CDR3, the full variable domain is EAGVTQSPTHLIKTRGQQATLRCSPISGHTSVYWYQQALGLGLQFLLWYDEGEERNRGNFPPRFSGRQFPNYSSELNVNALELEDSALYLCASSLGAMSGTQETQYFGPGTRLLVL.

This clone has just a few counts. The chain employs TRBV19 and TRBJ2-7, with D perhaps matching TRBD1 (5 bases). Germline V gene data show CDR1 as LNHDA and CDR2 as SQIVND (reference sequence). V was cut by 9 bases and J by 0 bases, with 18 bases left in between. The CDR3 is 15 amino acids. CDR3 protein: CASRAAYLSSYEQYF. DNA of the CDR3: TGTGCCAGCAGGGCGGCGTACTTGAGCTCCTACGAGCAGTACTTC. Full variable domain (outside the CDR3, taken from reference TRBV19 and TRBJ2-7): DGGITQSPKYLFRKEGQNVTLSCEQNLNHDAMYWYRQDPGQGLRLIYYSQIVNDFQKGDIAEGYSVSREKKESFPLTVTSAQKNPTAFYLCASRAAYLSSYEQYFGPGTRLTVT.